One sample yielded the 20 T cell receptor beta chains listed below, sequenced in a study of response to subunit inactivated influenza vaccine. TCRdb reprocessed the RT-PCR reads with MiXCR, giving one entry per CDR3 protein. The table includes 500,000 to 700,000 distinct CDR3 sequences, under 25% detected once. The data also belong to a second study, concerning T cells expressing NK-cell markers. Turning to that study: 5'RACE template switching with UMIs generated TCR beta cDNA.

The sample was CD4+ T cells sorted from PBMCs, taken about 13 days after vaccination. The receptors shown here come from a man aged 50 or older who received an inactivated influenza vaccine.

The chain recombines TRBV4-3 with TRBJ1-5; D is undetermined. CDR1 and CDR2 from the germline V gene are LGHNA and YSLEER. Deletions cut 1 base from V and 2 bases from J, with 12 bases between. This CDR3 is built from 16 residues. The CDR3 nucleotides are TGCGCCAGCAGCCAAGCATTTTCAGGCGGCAATCAGCCCCAGCATTTT. Translated: CASSQAFSGGNQPQHF.

This clonotype was detected only a few times. The rearrangement joins TRBV4-3 to TRBJ2-1, with a weak D call TRBD2 (5 bases). Germline V gives CDR1 LGHNA, CDR2 YSLEER. The CDR3 has 15 residues. The ends were cut back, 0 bases at V and 9 bases at J, with 15 bases in the middle. The CDR3 DNA is TGCGCCAGCAGCCAAGAGCGACATAGGGCGGGTGAGCAGTTCTTC. Its protein is CASSQERHRAGEQFF.

V gene TRBV14 combines with J gene TRBJ1-1, with no clear D. CDR1 and CDR2 (germline): SGHDN, FVKESK. The germline V and J ends were trimmed by 2 bases and 1 base, with 11 bases remaining between them. The CDR3 runs 15 residues. CDR3: CASSQLAGRNTEAFF. As DNA, the CDR3 is TGTGCCAGCAGCCAACTTGCGGGGAGGAACACTGAAGCTTTCTTT.

This chain joins TRBV24-1 and TRBJ1-5; a weak D match, TRBD1 (5 bases). V lost 2 bases and J 5 bases, leaving 6 bases between the germline ends. The V gene's germline CDR1 is KGHDR and CDR2 SFDVKD. CDR3 length equals 13 residues. CDR3 sequence (DNA): TGTGCCACCAGTGATTCGGGGGATCAGCCCCAGCATTTT. This encodes CATSDSGDQPQHF.

The chain has TRBV7-8 and TRBJ2-3, with TRBD2 matching 7 bases. Unmatched junction bases numbered 5, after V lost 1 base and J lost 4 bases. The CDR3 runs to 15 residues. Per the germline V gene, CDR1 is SGHVS and CDR2 is FQNEAQ. CDR3 amino acids: CASSLVAGEADTQYF. The CDR3 nucleotides are TGTGCCAGCAGCTTAGTTGCGGGAGAGGCAGATACGCAGTATTTT.

This chain connects TRBV28 to TRBJ1-2; possibly TRBD1 for D (5 bases). This CDR3 region has 13 residues. With 6 bases removed from V and 5 bases from J, the gap between germline ends came to 13 bases. Germline-derived CDR1 and CDR2 are MDHEN and SYDVKM. The CDR3 spells CASRLQGRYGYTF. Here the CDR3 DNA reads TGTGCCAGCAGACTCCAGGGCCGTTATGGCTACACCTTC.

The V and J genes are TRBV28 and TRBJ2-1; D is uncertain. This CDR3 is built from 14 residues. The V gene's germline CDR1 is MDHEN and CDR2 SYDVKM. V dropped 8 bases and J dropped 2 bases, with 13 bases sitting between them. This chain's CDR3 is CASGNGSPYNEQFF. In nucleotides, the CDR3 is TGTGCCAGCGGGAACGGGTCACCCTACAATGAGCAGTTCTTC.

The genes are TRBV5-5 and TRBJ2-2; perhaps TRBD2 as D (8 bases). Trimming pared 6 bases from V and 2 bases from J, leaving 14 bases between. This CDR3 is built from 15 residues. Per the germline V gene, CDR1 is SGHKS and CDR2 is YYEKEE (reference sequence). CDR3 sequence: CASTPGGGNTGELFF. In DNA, the CDR3 is TGTGCCAGCACCCCGGGAGGGGGCAACACCGGGGAGCTGTTTTTT.

The chain has TRBV7-3 and TRBJ2-3; weak D call: TRBD2 (5 bases). Germline CDR1 reads SGHTA; CDR2 reads FQGTGA. The CDR3 length is 14 residues. V was shortened by 3 bases and J by 4 bases, with 11 bases between the two germline ends. CDR3 nucleotides: TGTGCCAGCAGCTTCGGGGTTTCCGCAGATACGCAGTATTTT. This codes for CASSFGVSADTQYF.

This clonotype was counted a few times. This sequence joins TRBV4-2 and TRBJ1-2; D uncertain. V dropped 1 base and J dropped 0 bases, with 6 bases sitting between them. The CDR3 length is 14 residues. CDR1 is LGHNA and CDR2 is YNFKEQ in the germline V gene. The CDR3 region has the DNA TGTGCCAGCAGCCAAGTGCAATCTAACTATGGCTACACCTTC. The encoded protein is CASSQVQSNYGYTF.

The chain is built from TRBV6-2 or TRBV6-3 and TRBJ2-7; D is perhaps TRBD1 (5 bases). The CDR3 is 18 residues long. Trimming took off 3 bases at V and 0 bases at J, with 21 bases between the two ends. From germline, CDR1 is MNHEY and CDR2 SVGEGT. The CDR3 DNA reads as TGTGCCAGCAGTTATCGATGGATCACAGGTTCGAGCTCCTACGAGCAGTACTTC. Protein sequence: CASSYRWITGSSSYEQYF.

This chain connects TRBV20-1 to TRBJ1-3; no clear D. This CDR3 region has 12 residues. With 2 bases removed from V and 7 bases from J, the gap between germline ends came to 9 bases. Germline CDR1 is DFQATT and CDR2 is SNEGSKA (reference sequence). The CDR3 loop is CSARRDRNTIYF. The CDR3, as DNA: TGCAGTGCTAGAAGGGATAGGAACACCATATATTTT.

In its sample, this clonotype was seen a few times. The chain carries TRBV7-9 and TRBJ2-7, with D possibly TRBD1 on 6 matching bases. Trimming stripped 2 bases from V and 3 bases from J, with 8 bases between. Germline-derived CDR1 and CDR2 are SEHNR and FQNEAQ (reference sequence). The CDR3 totals 13 residues. DNA of the CDR3: TGTGCCAGCAGCTTACTAGGGGGCTACGAGCAGTACTTC. This codes for CASSLLGGYEQYF.

This clonotype was seen more than once but under ten times. Germline is not matched at one junction end, which may reflect a read error. The V gene is TRBV10-3, the J gene TRBJ1-1; 10 nucleotides line up with TRBD1. There are 13 residues in the CDR3. Germline lookup yields CDR1 ENHRY and CDR2 SYGVKD. The CDR3, as DNA: TGTGCCATCAGGCCGGGACAGGGGACGCCGTGGGTCTTT. Its translation: CAIRPGQGTPWVF.

There are a few counts of this clonotype. The J gene is TRBJ2-6, the V gene TRBV6-2 or TRBV6-3; 10 nucleotides agree with TRBD1. V lost 6 bases to trimming and J lost 0 bases; unmatched junction nucleotides: 5. Looked up from germline, CDR1 is MNHEY and CDR2 is SVGEGT. CDR3 length equals 17 residues. The CDR3 protein is CASSGDRGTSGANVLTF. CDR3 in DNA: TGTGCCAGCAGCGGGGACAGGGGAACCTCTGGGGCCAACGTCCTGACTTTC.

Only a few counts were recorded for this clonotype. The J gene is TRBJ2-3, the V gene TRBV28; 7 bases fit TRBD2. CDR1 MDHEN and CDR2 SYDVKM come from the germline V gene. The CDR3 is 16 residues long. The J segment lost 0 bases and the V segment lost 4 bases, leaving 7 bases of the junction unmatched. CDR3 DNA sequence: TGTGCCAGCAGTTCCCCTGGTAGCGGGAGCACAGATACGCAGTATTTT. Protein: CASSSPGSGSTDTQYF.

This clonotype was detected only a few times. This rearrangement joins TRBV12-3 or TRBV12-4 to TRBJ2-7, with 8 nucleotides matching TRBD2. The V segment lost 7 bases and the J segment 6 bases; nucleotides outside the gene matches: 14. The CDR3 runs to 15 residues. The CDR3, as DNA: TGTGCCAGCAACCCGGGGGGGTATTCAGGGAGCGAGCAGTACTTC. Protein: CASNPGGYSGSEQYF.

This chain joins TRBV6-1 and TRBJ2-7; D may be TRBD2 (6 bases). Looked up from germline, CDR1 is MNHNS and CDR2 is SASEGT. Trimming removed 6 bases from V and 2 bases from J, with 17 bases in between. CDR3 size: 15 residues. The CDR3 DNA reads as TGTGCCAGCAGGGCACCGGGACGGACTACCTACGAGCAGTACTTC. Protein sequence: CASRAPGRTTYEQYF.

The V and J genes are TRBV12-3 or TRBV12-4 and TRBJ1-3; the D is unclear. With 2 bases removed from V and 0 bases from J, the gap between germline ends came to 14 bases. The CDR3 loop spans 17 amino acids. CDR3 sequence: CASSLPSQLRSGNTIYF. CDR3 nucleotide sequence: TGTGCCAGCAGTTTACCCTCACAGCTCCGCTCTGGAAACACCATATATTTT.

This clonotype was counted between two and nine times. CDR3 amino acids: CSAGQGATGYTF. The DNA for the CDR3 is TGCAGTGCGGGACAGGGGGCGACTGGCTACACCTTC. This chain connects TRBV20-1 to TRBJ1-2, with 12 bases lining up with TRBD1. Trimming cost V 6 bases and J 7 bases; bases outside gene matches: 3. The germline gives CDR1 DFQATT, CDR2 SNEGSKA (reference sequence). The CDR3 extends over 12 amino acids.